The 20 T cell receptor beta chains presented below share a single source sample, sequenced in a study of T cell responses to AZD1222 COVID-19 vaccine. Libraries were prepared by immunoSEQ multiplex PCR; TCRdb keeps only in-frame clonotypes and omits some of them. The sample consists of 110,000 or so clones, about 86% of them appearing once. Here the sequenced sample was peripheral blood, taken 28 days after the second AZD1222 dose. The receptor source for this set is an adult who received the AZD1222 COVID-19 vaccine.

CDR3 sequence (DNA): TGTGCCAGCAGCGGGGGCGGCAGGGCGTCGACCCAGTACTTC. Encoded protein: CASSGGGRASTQYF. The chain is built from TRBV7-9 and TRBJ2-5; D is perhaps TRBD1 (6 bases). This CDR3 is built from 14 residues. The germline CDR1 and CDR2 sequences are SEHNR and FQNEAQ (reference sequence). V lost 5 bases, J lost 7 bases, and 17 bases lay in between.

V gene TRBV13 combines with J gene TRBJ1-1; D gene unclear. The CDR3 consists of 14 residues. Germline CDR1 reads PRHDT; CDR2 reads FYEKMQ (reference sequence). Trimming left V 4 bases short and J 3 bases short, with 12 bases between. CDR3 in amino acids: CASSWAREDTEAFF. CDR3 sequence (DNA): TGTGCCAGCAGCTGGGCTAGGGAAGACACTGAAGCTTTCTTT.

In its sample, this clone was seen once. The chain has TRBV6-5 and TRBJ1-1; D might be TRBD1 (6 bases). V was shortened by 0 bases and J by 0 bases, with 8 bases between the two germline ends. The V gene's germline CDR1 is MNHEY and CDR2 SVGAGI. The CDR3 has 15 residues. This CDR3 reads CASSYSDRLNTEAFF. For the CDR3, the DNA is TGTGCCAGCAGTTACTCCGACAGGTTGAACACTGAAGCTTTCTTT.

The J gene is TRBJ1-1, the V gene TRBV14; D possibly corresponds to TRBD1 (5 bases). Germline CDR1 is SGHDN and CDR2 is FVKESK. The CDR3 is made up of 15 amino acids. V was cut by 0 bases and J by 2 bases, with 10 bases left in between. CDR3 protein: CASSQDWGVNTEAFF. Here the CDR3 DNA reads TGTGCCAGCAGCCAAGACTGGGGGGTCAACACTGAAGCTTTCTTT.

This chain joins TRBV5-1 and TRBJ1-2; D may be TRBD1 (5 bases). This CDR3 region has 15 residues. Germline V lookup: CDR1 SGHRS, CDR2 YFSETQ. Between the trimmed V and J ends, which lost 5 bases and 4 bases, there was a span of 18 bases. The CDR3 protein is CASRPGTTGGYGYTF. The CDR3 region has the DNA TGCGCCAGCAGACCCGGGACCACAGGAGGCTATGGCTACACCTTC.

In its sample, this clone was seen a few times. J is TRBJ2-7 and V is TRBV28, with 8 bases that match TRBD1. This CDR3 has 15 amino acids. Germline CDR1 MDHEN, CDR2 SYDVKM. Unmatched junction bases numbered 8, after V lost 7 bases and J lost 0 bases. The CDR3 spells CASNYRTGSSYEQYF. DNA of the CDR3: TGTGCCAGCAATTACAGGACAGGGAGCTCCTACGAGCAGTACTTC.

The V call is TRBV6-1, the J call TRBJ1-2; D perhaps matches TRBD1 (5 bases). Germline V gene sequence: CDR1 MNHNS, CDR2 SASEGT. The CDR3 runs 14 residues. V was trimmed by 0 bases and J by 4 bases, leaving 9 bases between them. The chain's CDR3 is CASSEALGPYGYTF. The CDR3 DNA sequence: TGTGCCAGCAGTGAAGCGCTGGGACCCTATGGCTACACCTTC.

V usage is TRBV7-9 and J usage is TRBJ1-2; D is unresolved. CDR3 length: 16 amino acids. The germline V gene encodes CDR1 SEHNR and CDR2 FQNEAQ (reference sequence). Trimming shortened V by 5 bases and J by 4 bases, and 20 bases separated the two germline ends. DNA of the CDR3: TGTGCCAGCAGCCCCCTTGTCGGGAGGGTGAGCTATGGCTACACCTTC. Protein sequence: CASSPLVGRVSYGYTF.

In DNA, the CDR3 is TGTGCCAGCAGCGTAGCCCCCGGGGCGGGGAATGAGCAGTTCTTC. This codes for CASSVAPGAGNEQFF. The V gene is TRBV9, the J gene TRBJ2-1, with D possibly matching TRBD2 (6 bases). The CDR3 extends over 15 amino acids. Deletions cut 0 bases from V and 7 bases from J, with 14 bases between. Looked up from germline, CDR1 is SGDLS and CDR2 is YYNGEE. Full variable domain (remainder filled in from reference TRBV9 and TRBJ2-1): DSGVTQTPKHLITATGQRVTLRCSPRSGDLSVYWYQQSLDQGLQFLIQYYNGEERAKGNILERFSAQQFPDLHSELNLSSLELGDSALYFCASSVAPGAGNEQFFGPGTRLTVL.

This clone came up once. The CDR3 region has the DNA TGTGCCAGCAGCCAATATCAGAACACCGGGGAGCTGTTTTTT. Its translation is CASSQYQNTGELFF. The chain uses TRBV3-1 (or the pseudogene TRBV3-2) and TRBJ2-2; D is unresolved. Germline loops: CDR1 LGHDT, CDR2 YNNKEL (reference sequence). Trimming removed 2 bases from V and 1 base from J, with 5 bases in between. CDR3 size: 14 residues.

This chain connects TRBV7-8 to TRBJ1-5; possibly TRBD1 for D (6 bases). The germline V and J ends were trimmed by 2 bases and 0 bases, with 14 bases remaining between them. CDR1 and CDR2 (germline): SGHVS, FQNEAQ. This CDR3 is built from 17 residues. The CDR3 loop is CASSLQRGFDSNQPQHF. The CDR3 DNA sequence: TGTGCCAGCAGCTTACAGAGGGGGTTTGATAGCAATCAGCCCCAGCATTTT.

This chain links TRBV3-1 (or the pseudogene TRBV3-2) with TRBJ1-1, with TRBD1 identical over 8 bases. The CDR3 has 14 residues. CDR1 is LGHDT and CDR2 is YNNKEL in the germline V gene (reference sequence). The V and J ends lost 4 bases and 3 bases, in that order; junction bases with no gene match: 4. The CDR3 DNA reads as TGTGCCAGCAGCCTGCCGGACAGGGACACTGAAGCTTTCTTT. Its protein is CASSLPDRDTEAFF.

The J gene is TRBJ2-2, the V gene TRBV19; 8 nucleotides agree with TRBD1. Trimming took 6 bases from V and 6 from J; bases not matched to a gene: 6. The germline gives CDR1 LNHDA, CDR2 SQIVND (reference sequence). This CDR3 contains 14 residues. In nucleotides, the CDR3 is TGTGCCAGTAGGCCCGACAGGGGCTCCGGGGAGCTGTTTTTT. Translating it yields CASRPDRGSGELFF. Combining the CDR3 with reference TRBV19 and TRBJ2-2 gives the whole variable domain DGGITQSPKYLFRKEGQNVTLSCEQNLNHDAMYWYRQDPGQGLRLIYYSQIVNDFQKGDIAEGYSVSREKKESFPLTVTSAQKNPTAFYLCASRPDRGSGELFFGEGSRLTVL.

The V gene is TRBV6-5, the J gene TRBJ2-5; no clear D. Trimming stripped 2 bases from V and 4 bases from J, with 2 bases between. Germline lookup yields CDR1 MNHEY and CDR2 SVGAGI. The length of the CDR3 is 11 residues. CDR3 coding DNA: TGTGCCAGCAGTTACCTAGAGACCCAGTACTTC. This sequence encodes CASSYLETQYF.

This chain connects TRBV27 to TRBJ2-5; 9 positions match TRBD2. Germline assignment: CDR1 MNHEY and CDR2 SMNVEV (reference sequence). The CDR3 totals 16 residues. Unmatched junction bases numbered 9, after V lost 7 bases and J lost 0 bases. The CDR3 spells CASTRLAGNNQETQYF. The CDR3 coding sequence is TGTGCCAGCACTCGGCTAGCGGGAAACAACCAAGAGACCCAGTACTTC.

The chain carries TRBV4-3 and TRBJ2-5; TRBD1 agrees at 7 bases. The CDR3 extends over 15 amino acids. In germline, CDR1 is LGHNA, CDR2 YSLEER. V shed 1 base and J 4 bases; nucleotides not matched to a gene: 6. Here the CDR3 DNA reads TGCGCCAGCAGCCAAGGGACAGGAGTCGCAGAGACCCAGTACTTC. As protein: CASSQGTGVAETQYF.

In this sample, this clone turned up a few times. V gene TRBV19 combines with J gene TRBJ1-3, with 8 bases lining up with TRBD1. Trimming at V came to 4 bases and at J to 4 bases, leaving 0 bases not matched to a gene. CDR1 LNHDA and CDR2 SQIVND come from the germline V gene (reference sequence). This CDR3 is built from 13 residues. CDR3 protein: CASSTGGGNTIYF. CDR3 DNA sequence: TGTGCCAGTAGTACAGGGGGCGGAAACACCATATATTTT.

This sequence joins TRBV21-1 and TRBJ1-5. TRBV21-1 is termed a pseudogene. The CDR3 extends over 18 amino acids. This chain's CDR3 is CASRDGLSGASGNQPQHF. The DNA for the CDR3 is TGTGCCAGCCGCGATGGGTTGTCGGGGGCCTCGGGCAATCAGCCCCAGCATTTT.

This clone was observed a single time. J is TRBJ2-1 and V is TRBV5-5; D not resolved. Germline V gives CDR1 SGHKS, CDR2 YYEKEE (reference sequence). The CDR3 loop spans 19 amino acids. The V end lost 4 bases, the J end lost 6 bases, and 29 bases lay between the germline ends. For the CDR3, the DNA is TGTGCCAGCAGCCCGCTCTCGCTAGGCCGCTATTATGTTGGCAATGAGCAGTTCTTC. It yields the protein CASSPLSLGRYYVGNEQFF.

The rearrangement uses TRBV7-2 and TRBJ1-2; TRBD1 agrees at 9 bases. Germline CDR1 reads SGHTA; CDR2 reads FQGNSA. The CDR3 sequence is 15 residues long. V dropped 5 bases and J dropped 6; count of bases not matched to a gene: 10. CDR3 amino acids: CASSPSFGQGNGYTF. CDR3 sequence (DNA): TGTGCCAGCAGCCCTAGCTTCGGACAGGGGAATGGCTACACCTTC.